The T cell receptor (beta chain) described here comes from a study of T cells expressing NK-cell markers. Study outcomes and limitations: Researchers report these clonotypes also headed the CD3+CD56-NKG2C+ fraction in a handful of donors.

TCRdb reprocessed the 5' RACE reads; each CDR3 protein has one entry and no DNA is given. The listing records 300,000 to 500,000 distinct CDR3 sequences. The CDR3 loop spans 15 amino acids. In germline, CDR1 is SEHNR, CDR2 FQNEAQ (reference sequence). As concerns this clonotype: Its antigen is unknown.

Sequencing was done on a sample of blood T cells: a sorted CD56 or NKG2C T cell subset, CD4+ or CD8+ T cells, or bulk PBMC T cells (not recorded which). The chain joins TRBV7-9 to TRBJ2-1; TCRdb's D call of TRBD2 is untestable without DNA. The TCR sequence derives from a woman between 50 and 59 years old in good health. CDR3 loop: CASSPKGLVENEQFF.